This T cell receptor (beta chain) comes out of a study of CD8 T cells in Susac syndrome. This CDR3 region has 11 residues. The germline gives CDR1 SQVTM, CDR2 ANQGSEA. The germline V and J ends were trimmed by 4 bases and 12 bases, with 15 bases remaining between them. Purification of the CD8+ and CD4+ T cells relied on negative isolation, and TEMRA cells underwent FACS enrichment. The RNA input was roughly 0.45 to 1 ug, and it was reverse transcribed with random hexamers. TCRdb called the immunoSEQ multiplex PCR reads again in MiXCR, with one record for every CDR3 protein. The sample holds about 210,000 distinct CDR3 sequences, roughly 96% seen once.

The gene calls are TRBV29-1 and TRBJ1-2, with D possibly matching TRBD1 (6 bases). The sample consisted of CD4+ T cells from PBMCs. The TCR sequence derives from a human donor with multiple sclerosis. The DNA of the CDR3 is TGCAGCGTTGGCGGACAGCGGGTCGACACCTTC. Translated, it gives CSVGGQRVDTF.